These 9 T cell receptor beta chains were sequenced from one sample in a study of cytomegalovirus exposure and HLA in healthy donors. 60 Vbeta and 13 Jbeta primers were used in PCR. Profiled with immunoSEQ multiplex PCR; TCRdb holds only in-frame clones, not every one. This repertoire includes about 150,000 clones. The sample consisted of PBMCs. These receptors all stem from a woman aged 45-59 years in good health and CMV-seronegative.

This chain joins TRBV7-8 and TRBJ2-1; possible D gene TRBD1, 5 bases. This CDR3 region has 17 residues. Germline V gene data show CDR1 as SGHVS and CDR2 as FQNEAQ. V was shortened by 5 bases and J by 0 bases, with 17 bases between the two germline ends. The CDR3 DNA is TGTGCCAGCAGCCTACCGAGGAAGGGGCACTCCTACAATGAGCAGTTCTTC. This gives the protein CASSLPRKGHSYNEQFF.

The chain uses TRBV30 and TRBJ2-1; weak D call: TRBD1 (6 bases). V was trimmed by 4 bases and J by 3 bases, leaving 10 bases between them. Germline loops: CDR1 GTSNPN, CDR2 SVGIG (reference sequence). CDR3 length: 13 residues. The CDR3 is CAWIQGRYNEQFF. DNA of the CDR3: TGTGCCTGGATCCAGGGGCGCTACAATGAGCAGTTCTTC.

CDR3 region: CSFRFSYNEQFF. The CDR3 DNA sequence: TGCAGCTTCAGGTTCTCCTACAATGAGCAGTTCTTC. V gene TRBV29-1 combines with J gene TRBJ2-1; no clear D gene. Trimming removed 8 bases at V and 0 bases at J, with 8 bases between. The CDR3 covers 12 residues. Looked up from germline, CDR1 is SQVTM and CDR2 is ANQGSEA.

The V and J genes are TRBV5-4 and TRBJ2-3, with D possibly TRBD2 on 5 matching bases. Between the trimmed V and J ends, which lost 2 bases and 8 bases, there was a span of 9 bases. In germline, CDR1 is SGHNT, CDR2 YYREEE (reference sequence). The CDR3 length is 12 residues. CDR3 protein: CASSFGKGTQYF. The CDR3 nucleotides are TGTGCCAGCAGCTTCGGGAAAGGTACGCAGTATTTT. The full variable domain, rest sourced from reference TRBV5-4 and TRBJ2-3, is ETGVTQSPTHLIKTRGQQVTLRCSSQSGHNTVSWYQQALGQGPQFIFQYYREEENGRGNFPPRFSGLQFPNYSSELNVNALELDDSALYLCASSFGKGTQYFGPGTRLTVL.

The V gene is TRBV28, the J gene TRBJ2-7; 7 bases match TRBD1. V gave up 7 bases and J gave up 2 bases; unmatched junction bases: 8. CDR3 length: 14 residues. Germline CDR1 is MDHEN and CDR2 is SYDVKM. CDR3 loop: CASMLTGPTYEQYF. The CDR3, as DNA: TGTGCCAGCATGTTGACAGGGCCGACCTACGAGCAGTACTTC.

This rearrangement joins TRBV6-6 to TRBJ2-7; 9 bases line up with TRBD1. The CDR3 runs 12 residues. The junction had 1 base not matched to a gene; V was cut back by 7 bases and J by 3 bases. Germline loops: CDR1 MNHNY, CDR2 SVGAGI (reference sequence). The CDR3 DNA reads as TGTGCCAGCAAGGGACAGGGCTACGAGCAGTACTTC. This codes for CASKGQGYEQYF.

This rearrangement joins TRBV2 to TRBJ1-2; 7 nucleotides match TRBD1. The CDR3 runs 13 residues. Germline CDR1 SNHLY, CDR2 FYNNEI. Written as DNA, the CDR3 is TGTGCGCCAGGGAGGCAGGGGGACTATGGCTACACCTTC. As protein: CAPGRQGDYGYTF.

The chain employs TRBV13 and TRBJ2-3; D perhaps matches TRBD1 (5 bases). Germline V CDR1 and CDR2: PRHDT, FYEKMQ (reference sequence). Between the trimmed V and J ends, which lost 2 bases and 1 base, there was a span of 13 bases. The CDR3 extends over 16 amino acids. CDR3: CASSLPQGLGTDTQYF. In nucleotides, the CDR3 is TGTGCCAGCAGCTTACCCCAGGGATTGGGCACAGATACGCAGTATTTT. Based on the CDR3 plus reference TRBV13 and TRBJ2-3, the full variable domain is AAGVIQSPRHLIKEKRETATLKCYPIPRHDTVYWYQQGPGQDPQFLISFYEKMQSDKGSIPDRFSAQQFSDYHSELNMSSLELGDSALYFCASSLPQGLGTDTQYFGPGTRLTVL.

The chain combines TRBV5-1 with TRBJ2-1; D possibly corresponds to TRBD2 (6 bases). The CDR3 totals 16 residues. CDR1 is SGHRS, CDR2 YFSETQ, per germline. Trimming removed 0 bases from V and 7 bases from J, with 17 bases in between. The CDR3 here is CASSLAEGGLSNEQFF. In DNA, the CDR3 is TGCGCCAGCAGCTTGGCCGAGGGAGGATTGAGTAATGAGCAGTTCTTC.